The 16 T cell receptor beta chains in this list originate from one sample, sequenced in a study of T cell clonality in common variable immunodeficiency (dated by TCRdb to about 2015). The paper's findings and limits, for the study overall: Fewer deletions and N-nucleotide insertions were reportedly observed in CVID TCRbeta sequences, and highly modified clones with 13 or more V deletions were reportedly absent from CVID TCRbeta sequences.

Antigen specificity for these receptors is unknown. To prepare the library, the immunoSEQ multiplex PCR assay was applied. TCRdb took over this immuneACCESS table, retaining in-frame rearrangements with V and J assigned. Such tables are incomplete; in checked studies, under half of the missing clones stem from an unresolved V gene, and the remainder is unexplained. For this sample, 40,000 to 50,000 clones are listed, none of them singletons. Roughly 5.5% of the sample comes from the top ten. Sequencing used peripheral blood mononuclear cells. The receptors derive from a human donor with common variable immunodeficiency.

There are a few counts of this clone. The CDR3 is cut off 3 residues early in the read; its end comes from the germline J gene. The rearrangement links TRBV7-8 to TRBJ1-2; no clear D gene. Germline CDR1 is SGHVS and CDR2 is FQNEAQ. With 1 base removed from V and 3 bases from J, the gap between germline ends came to 12 bases. The CDR3 has 15 residues. The CDR3 bases that were read are TGTGCCAGCAGCTTAGATGACGGCGGCGACTATGGC. Amino acid sequence: CASSLDDGGDYG. The entire CDR3 protein is CASSLDDGGDYGYTF.

This clone has just a few counts. The CDR3 end falls 3 residues outside the read, so it is completed with the germline J gene. This sequence joins TRBV20-1 and TRBJ2-5; maybe TRBD2 (6 bases). Germline lookup yields CDR1 DFQATT and CDR2 SNEGSKA (reference sequence). V dropped 0 bases and J dropped 4 bases, with 15 bases sitting between them. The CDR3 has 15 residues. Here the CDR3 reads CSARDRTTGGETQYF. CDR3 DNA (partial): TGCAGTGCTAGAGATCGGACTACCGGGGGAGAGACC.

In its sample, this clone was seen a few times. The read terminates 3 residues ahead of where the CDR3 ends, so the germline J gene completes it. The chain combines TRBV29-1 with TRBJ2-7, with 9 positions matching TRBD1. The CDR3 spans 13 residues. Germline-derived CDR1 and CDR2 are SQVTM and ANQGSEA. V gave up 5 bases and J gave up 3 bases; unmatched junction bases: 5. The CDR3 sequence: CSVFGQGLYEQYF. The CDR3 DNA, read in part, is TGCAGCGTTTTCGGACAGGGGCTCTACGAG.

As concerns this clone: The read comes to an end 3 residues before the CDR3 does, leaving the germline J gene to fill in the end. The chain has TRBV2 and TRBJ2-6; a weak D match, TRBD2 (5 bases). The CDR3 consists of 15 residues. Deletions cut 1 base from V and 1 base from J, with 5 bases between. Per the germline V gene, CDR1 is SNHLY and CDR2 is FYNNEI. The CDR3 reads CASSEVASGANVLTF. The CDR3 bases that were read are TGTGCCAGCAGTGAAGTAGCGTCTGGGGCCAACGTC. Variable domain in full (rest from reference TRBV2 and TRBJ2-6): EPEVTQTPSHQVTQMGQEVILRCVPISNHLYFYWYRQILGQKVEFLVSFYNNEISEKSEIFDDQFSVERPDGSNFTLKIRSTKLEDSAMYFCASSEVASGANVLTFGAGSRLTVL.

This clone was observed many times. The sequenced fragment ends 3 residues before the CDR3 boundary, so the rest is inferred from the germline J gene. The gene calls are TRBV5-1 and TRBJ2-1, with TRBD2 matching over 13 bases. CDR3 length: 16 residues. Per the germline V gene, CDR1 is SGHRS and CDR2 is YFSETQ. J was trimmed by 2 bases and V by 4 bases; bases with no gene match: 3. This CDR3 is CASSPGLAGAYNEQFF. Partial CDR3 DNA: TGCGCCAGCAGCCCCGGACTAGCGGGAGCCTACAATGAG.

Of note for this clone: Read data end 3 residues before the CDR3 end; the end is taken from the germline J gene. The J gene is TRBJ2-5, the V gene TRBV30, with D possibly matching TRBD1 (6 bases). V lost 3 bases, J lost 7 bases, and 15 bases lay in between. CDR3 size: 13 residues. The germline V gene encodes CDR1 GTSNPN and CDR2 SVGIG (reference sequence). The sequenced CDR3 bases are TGTGCCTGGAGCGCGGACAGTCCGGGGACC. It specifies CAWSADSPGT. The CDR3, in full, reads CAWSADSPGTQYF.

Notes on this clone: Read sequence stops 3 residues before the CDR3 end, and the germline J gene provides the missing end. V is TRBV18 and J is TRBJ1-4; D not resolved. CDR1 and CDR2 from the germline V gene are KGHSH and LQKENI. The CDR3 has 16 amino acids. V was trimmed by 4 bases and J by 4 bases, leaving 16 bases between them. The sequenced part of the CDR3 DNA is TGTGCCAGCTCACTGGTGGTCGGGGATGTTAATGAAAAA. It encodes CASSLVVGDVNEK. The CDR3 reads in full as CASSLVVGDVNEKLFF.

This clone was counted ten times or more. Sequencing ends 3 residues short of the CDR3 end; the germline J gene provides the rest. The gene calls are TRBV29-1 and TRBJ2-7; TRBD1 matches at 7 bases. Germline V CDR1 and CDR2: SQVTM, ANQGSEA. The CDR3 contains 12 residues. V gave up 5 bases and J gave up 4 bases; unmatched junction bases: 5. The DNA read from the CDR3 is TGCAGCGTTCAGGGACAGCTTTACGAG. It specifies CSVQGQLYE. The whole CDR3 is CSVQGQLYEQYF.

Comment on this clone: The read falls 3 residues short of the CDR3 end, and the missing part is taken from the germline J gene. V and J are TRBV6-2 or TRBV6-3 and TRBJ1-5; TRBD1 matches at 8 bases. CDR1 and CDR2 from the germline V gene are MNHEY and SVGEGT. J gave up 1 base and V 4 bases, and 3 bases lay outside the gene matches. This CDR3 spans 15 amino acids. The sequenced part of the CDR3 DNA is TGTGCCAGCAGTTTCCGGGACAGGAGCAATCAGCCC. Protein sequence: CASSFRDRSNQP. In full, the CDR3 is CASSFRDRSNQPQHF.

For this clone: The read stops 3 residues short of the end of the CDR3; the missing end is completed from the germline J gene. The chain joins TRBV19 to TRBJ2-7; 12 nucleotides align to TRBD2. Germline lookup yields CDR1 LNHDA and CDR2 SQIVND (reference sequence). This CDR3 is 17 amino acids long. The J segment lost 1 base and the V segment lost 1 base, leaving 5 bases of the junction unmatched. The CDR3 sequence: CASSIAPLAGGSYEQYF. CDR3 DNA (partial): TGTGCCAGTAGTATAGCCCCTCTAGCGGGAGGGTCCTACGAG. The whole variable domain, remainder taken from reference TRBV19 and TRBJ2-7, is DGGITQSPKYLFRKEGQNVTLSCEQNLNHDAMYWYRQDPGQGLRLIYYSQIVNDFQKGDIAEGYSVSREKKESFPLTVTSAQKNPTAFYLCASSIAPLAGGSYEQYFGPGTRLTVT.

There are many counts of this clone. The read falls 3 residues short of the CDR3 end, and the missing part is taken from the germline J gene. This sequence joins TRBV2 and TRBJ2-1, with TRBD2 as a possible D gene (6 bases). The CDR3 sequence is 12 residues long. Trimming removed 4 bases at V and 6 bases at J, with 7 bases between. Germline lookup yields CDR1 SNHLY and CDR2 FYNNEI. CDR3 sequence: CASSGLVNEQFF. Incomplete CDR3 DNA: TGTGCCAGCAGTGGACTAGTCAATGAG.

The sample holds many counts of this clone. The CDR3 end lies 3 residues beyond the end of the read and is filled in from the germline J gene. The chain combines TRBV30 with TRBJ2-3, with D possibly matching TRBD1 (6 bases). V was clipped by 8 bases and J by 5 bases, with 17 bases between them. Germline-derived CDR1 and CDR2 are GTSNPN and SVGIG (reference sequence). The CDR3 extends over 13 amino acids. This CDR3 reads CAGTRDNRDTQYF. CDR3 DNA, as far as it was read: TGTGCCGGGACCAGGGACAATCGAGATACG. Drawing the rest from reference TRBV30 and TRBJ2-3, the complete variable domain is SQTIHQWPATLVQPVGSPLSLECTVEGTSNPNLYWYRQAAGRGLQLLFYSVGIGQISSEVPQNLSASRPQDRQFILSSKKLLLSDSGFYLCAGTRDNRDTQYFGPGTRLTVL.

The table lists this clone with many counts. The sequence runs out 3 residues before the end of the CDR3; the remainder is reconstructed from the germline J gene. The rearrangement links TRBV2 to TRBJ2-5; a possible D gene is TRBD2 (5 bases). The germline gives CDR1 SNHLY, CDR2 FYNNEI. The CDR3 contains 13 residues. Trimming removed 4 bases from V and 5 bases from J, with 11 bases in between. CDR3 in amino acids: CASSAAERETQYF. CDR3 DNA (partial): TGTGCCAGCAGTGCCGCTGAGCGGGAGACC.

This clone was counted at least ten times. Coverage ceases 3 residues before the CDR3 finishes, and the germline J gene fills in the end. The J gene is TRBJ1-1, the V gene TRBV7-9; D is unclear. The germline V gene has CDR1 SEHNR and CDR2 FQNEAQ (reference sequence). The CDR3 loop spans 14 amino acids. V was shortened by 1 base and J by 1 base, with 7 bases between the two germline ends. The CDR3 protein is CASSLVSKNTEAFF. The sequenced CDR3 bases are TGTGCCAGCAGCTTAGTGTCCAAGAACACTGAA. The complete variable domain, with remaining parts taken from reference TRBV7-9 and TRBJ1-1, reads DTGVSQNPRHKITKRGQNVTFRCDPISEHNRLYWYRQTLGQGPEFLTYFQNEAQLEKSRLLSDRFSAERPKGSFSTLEIQRTEQGDSAMYLCASSLVSKNTEAFFGQGTRLTVV.

This clone occurred many times. The read ends 3 residues early relative to the CDR3; the germline J gene fills the gap. The genes are TRBV7-2 and TRBJ1-2; D is ambiguous. CDR3 length: 12 amino acids. Trimming left V 2 bases short and J 5 bases short, with 6 bases between. Germline CDR1 SGHTA, CDR2 FQGNSA. The CDR3 reads CASSLRTYGYTF. The sequenced part of the CDR3 DNA is TGTGCCAGCAGCTTACGGACTTATGGC.

This clone has at least ten counts. The DNA ends 3 residues before the CDR3 does, and the rest of the CDR3 is filled in from the germline J gene. This chain joins TRBV5-1 and TRBJ2-1; possible D gene TRBD2, 5 bases. This CDR3 is built from 15 residues. The V gene's germline CDR1 is SGHRS and CDR2 YFSETQ. Trimming stripped 0 bases from V and 0 bases from J, with 7 bases between. Here the CDR3 reads CASSLAGFSYNEQFF. CDR3 bases read: TGCGCCAGCAGCTTGGCGGGGTTCTCCTACAATGAG.